The sequence of this TCR beta chain was determined in a study of blood T cell repertoires in COVID-19. Study-wide context: Nucleic acid was either cDNA or gDNA, and it came from T cells, B-cell-depleted T cells, or PBMCs.

V lost 2 bases and J lost 2, with 7 bases in between. Per germline, CDR1 KGHSH and CDR2 LQKENI. The CDR3 runs 13 residues. Generated by immunoSEQ multiplex PCR, the TCRdb table keeps only in-frame clones and is missing some. This table holds tens of thousands of clones, 75% to 90% found once. The chain combines TRBV18 with TRBJ2-7; D ambiguous. The sequence derives from a man aged 30 to 45 with COVID-19, enrolled during active disease. Source material: peripheral blood. The CDR3 sequence is CASSPVQAYEQYF. The DNA for the CDR3 is TGTGCCAGCTCACCAGTACAAGCCTACGAGCAGTACTTC.